This is a list of T cell receptor beta chains from one sample in a study of blood T cell repertoires in COVID-19. Produced via immunoSEQ multiplex PCR; TCRdb's table is partial and in-frame only. The table has around 72,000 clones, roughly 88% seen once. The sequenced sample consisted of peripheral blood. These receptor sequences come from a man aged 50 to 60 with acute or convalescent COVID-19. The CDR3 runs from the conserved cysteine through the conserved F or W. Each record gives: V gene, clone size, J gene, CDR3 length, D gene, CDR3 protein, CDR3 DNA. D genes are given only for firm matches. The size entry is marked missing in some rows and otherwise reads once, few, many or a size class.

>TRBV4-1|.|TRBJ2-6|18|TRBD1
CASSQAPGQGAGANVLTF
TGCGCCAGCAGCCAAGCTCCGGGACAGGGGGCTGGGGCCAACGTCCTGACTTTC
>TRBV6-5|.|TRBJ1-5|16|TRBD1
CASSYSSRQGEQPQHF
TGTGCCAGCAGTTACTCGAGCCGACAGGGTGAACAGCCCCAGCATTTT
>TRBV29-1|.|TRBJ1-1|13|.
CSVSDRANTEAFF
TGCAGCGTTTCGGACAGAGCGAACACTGAAGCTTTCTTT
>TRBV30|.|TRBJ2-7|16|TRBD2
CAWSVGASGGAYEQYF
TGTGCCTGGAGTGTCGGAGCTAGCGGGGGGGCCTACGAGCAGTACTTC
>TRBV6-4|.|TRBJ1-2|14|TRBD1
CASSTGQGAGGYTF
TGTGCCAGCAGCACCGGACAGGGGGCAGGGGGCTACACCTTC
>TRBV2|few|TRBJ1-6|15|TRBD1
CASTRDRPPNSPLHF
TGTGCCAGCACCCGGGACAGGCCCCCTAATTCACCCCTCCACTTT
>TRBV29-1|.|TRBJ2-7|11|.
CSVASSYEQYF
TGCAGCGTTGCGTCCTCCTACGAGCAGTACTTC
>TRBV11-2|.|TRBJ2-7|15|TRBD2
CASSPLGGVDYEQYF
TGTGCCAGCAGCCCGTTGGGGGGGGTGGACTACGAGCAGTACTTC
>TRBV5-1|.|TRBJ2-7|14|.
CASSPGSGSYEQYF
TGCGCCAGCAGCCCCGGCTCGGGATCCTACGAGCAGTACTTC
>TRBV23-1|.|TRBJ2-1|15|TRBD1
CASSQPGQGYNEQFF
TGCGCCAGCAGCCAACCAGGACAGGGCTACAATGAGCAGTTCTTC